This T cell receptor (beta chain) emerged from a study of blood T cell repertoires in COVID-19. Overall study context: Samples came from the United States, Italy and Spain, spanning acute and convalescent COVID-19. From T cells, B-cell-depleted T cells, or PBMCs came the material, which was cDNA or gDNA.

Original analysis: Using reference gene primer amplification, nucleated cell counts were estimated. The table came from immunoSEQ multiplex PCR; TCRdb's copy has only in-frame clones and leaves some out. The DNA was the basis for D and trimming; V, J and clone size are from that table. Among over 150,000 clones listed, more than 75% were seen once. The germline V gene has CDR1 SGHTA and CDR2 FQGTGA. The CDR3 covers 15 residues. V trimming: 5 bases; J trimming: 3 bases; junction bases outside the gene matches: 6. This sequence joins TRBV7-3 and TRBJ2-1; TRBD1 matches 8 bases. The sample comprised peripheral blood. This TCR came from a woman in her fifties or sixties with COVID-19, enrolled during active disease. The CDR3 loop reads CASSTSGTGYNEQFF. The CDR3 DNA is TGTGCCAGCAGCACCTCCGGGACAGGCTACAATGAGCAGTTCTTC.